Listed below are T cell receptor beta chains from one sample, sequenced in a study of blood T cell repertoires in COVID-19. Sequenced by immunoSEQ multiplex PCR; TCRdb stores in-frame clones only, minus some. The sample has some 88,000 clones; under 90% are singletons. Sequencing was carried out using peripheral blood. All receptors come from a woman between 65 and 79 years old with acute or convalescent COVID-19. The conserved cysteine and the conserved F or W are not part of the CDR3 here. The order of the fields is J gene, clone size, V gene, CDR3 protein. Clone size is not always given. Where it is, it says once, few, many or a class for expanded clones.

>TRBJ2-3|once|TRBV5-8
ASSAGLAGVTTDTQY
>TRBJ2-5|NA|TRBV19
ASSRGTSGGAWEETQY
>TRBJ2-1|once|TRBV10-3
AISEGLAYRYNEQF
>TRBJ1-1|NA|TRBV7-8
ASSLYRGVFTEAF
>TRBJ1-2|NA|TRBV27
ASFGTDGYT
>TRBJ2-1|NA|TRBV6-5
AISFGGASYNEQF
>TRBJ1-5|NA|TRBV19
ASSIVTRLRPQH
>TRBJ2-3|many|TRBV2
ASSPISGPDTQY
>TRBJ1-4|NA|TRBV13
ASSLGGQGDEKLF
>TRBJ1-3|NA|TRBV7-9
ASSLKGQGDGNTIY
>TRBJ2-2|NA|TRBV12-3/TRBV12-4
ASSLITGELF
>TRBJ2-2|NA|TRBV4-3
ASSQGSGRNTGELF
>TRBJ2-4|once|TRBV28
ASSLGNPGGFGEY
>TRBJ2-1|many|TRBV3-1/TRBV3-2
ASSQASGGANEQF
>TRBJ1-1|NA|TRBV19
ASSAPLGVSAF
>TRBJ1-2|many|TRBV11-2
ASSLLGVTHYGYT
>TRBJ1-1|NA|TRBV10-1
ASSVRGDTEAF
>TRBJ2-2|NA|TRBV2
ASSEFGVDGTGELF
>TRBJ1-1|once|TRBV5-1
ASSLTSRGSSTEAF
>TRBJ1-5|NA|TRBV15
ATSRERTGSNQPQH
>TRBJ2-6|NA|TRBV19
ASRDSGANVLT
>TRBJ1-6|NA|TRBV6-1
ASSDLAGRSYNSPLH
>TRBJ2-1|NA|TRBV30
AWSRKGSYNEQF
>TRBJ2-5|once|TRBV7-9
ASSGAPGFLAETQY
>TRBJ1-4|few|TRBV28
ASSLFREKLF
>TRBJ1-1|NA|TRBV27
ATSKESGTEAF
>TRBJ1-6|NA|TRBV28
ASSGQAYNSPLH
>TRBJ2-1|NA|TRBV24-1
ATSDWEGHEQF
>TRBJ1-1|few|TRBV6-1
ASSYRRVNTEAF
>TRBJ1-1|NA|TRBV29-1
SVALVGENTEAF
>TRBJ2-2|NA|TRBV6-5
ASSYYLDTGELF
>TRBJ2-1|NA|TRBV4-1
ASSKLAGVLNEQF
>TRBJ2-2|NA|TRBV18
ASLPPGQTGELF
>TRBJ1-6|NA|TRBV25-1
ASSEYRDSYHSPLH
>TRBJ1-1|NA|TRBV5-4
ASSLSRRMNTEAF
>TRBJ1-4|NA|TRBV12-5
ASGLQQGGSEKLF
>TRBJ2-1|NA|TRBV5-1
ASSEGQVSYNEQF
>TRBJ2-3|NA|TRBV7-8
ASSLGLAGVDTQY
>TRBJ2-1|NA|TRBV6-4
ASSEQGAGNEQF
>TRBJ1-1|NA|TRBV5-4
ASSSGGTEAF
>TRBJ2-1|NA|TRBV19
ASSPGLADLYNEQF
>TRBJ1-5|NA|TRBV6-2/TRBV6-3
ASSYRIRDRGDNSNQPQH
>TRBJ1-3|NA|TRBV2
ASSDSGNTIY
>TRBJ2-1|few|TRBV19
ASSIVAGEAYNEQF
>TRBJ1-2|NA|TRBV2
ASIQGSYGYT
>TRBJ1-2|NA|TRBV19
ASIGEQGLRANYGYT
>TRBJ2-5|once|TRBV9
ASSVAAGGETQY
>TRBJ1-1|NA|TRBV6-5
ASSYLRTGLNTEAF